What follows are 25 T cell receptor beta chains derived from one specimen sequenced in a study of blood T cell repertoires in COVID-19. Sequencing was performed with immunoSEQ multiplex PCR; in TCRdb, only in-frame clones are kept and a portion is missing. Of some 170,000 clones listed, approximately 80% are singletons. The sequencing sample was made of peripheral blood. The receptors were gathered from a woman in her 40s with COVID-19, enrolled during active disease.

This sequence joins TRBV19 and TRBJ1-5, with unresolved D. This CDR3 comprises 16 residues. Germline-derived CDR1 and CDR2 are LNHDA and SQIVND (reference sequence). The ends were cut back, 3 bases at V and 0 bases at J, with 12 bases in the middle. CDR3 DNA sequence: TGTGCCAGTAGTATTGGACTGATACCTAGCAATCAGCCCCAGCATTTT. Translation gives CASSIGLIPSNQPQHF.

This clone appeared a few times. For the CDR3, the DNA is TGTGCCAGCAGCTTGCGGGGGGCGGTGGGTCAGCCCCAGCATTTT. The encoded protein is CASSLRGAVGQPQHF. The rearrangement links TRBV5-6 to TRBJ1-5; D possibly corresponds to TRBD1 (6 bases). The CDR3 is made up of 15 amino acids. Germline V gene lookup returns CDR1 SGHDT and CDR2 YYEEEE. Deletions cut 1 base from V and 6 bases from J, with 14 bases between.

The CDR3 DNA follows: TGTGCCAGCAGCGTAGAGGGGTCCTACGAGCAGTACTTC. This codes for CASSVEGSYEQYF. The chain recombines TRBV9 with TRBJ2-7; D possibly corresponds to TRBD1 (5 bases). Trimming pared 0 bases from V and 1 base from J, leaving 5 bases between. The CDR3 spans 13 residues. The germline V gene has CDR1 SGDLS and CDR2 YYNGEE.

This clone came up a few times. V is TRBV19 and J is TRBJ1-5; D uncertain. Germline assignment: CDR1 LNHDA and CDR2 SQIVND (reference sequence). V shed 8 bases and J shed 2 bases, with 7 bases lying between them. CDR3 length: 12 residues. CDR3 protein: CASRSGNQPQHF. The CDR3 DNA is TGTGCCAGTCGAAGCGGCAATCAGCCCCAGCATTTT. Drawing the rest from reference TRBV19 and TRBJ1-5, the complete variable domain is DGGITQSPKYLFRKEGQNVTLSCEQNLNHDAMYWYRQDPGQGLRLIYYSQIVNDFQKGDIAEGYSVSREKKESFPLTVTSAQKNPTAFYLCASRSGNQPQHFGDGTRLSIL.

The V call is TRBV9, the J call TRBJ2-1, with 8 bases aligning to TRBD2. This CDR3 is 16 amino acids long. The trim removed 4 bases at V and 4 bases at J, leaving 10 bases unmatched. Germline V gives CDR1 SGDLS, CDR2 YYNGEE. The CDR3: CASSPVGAGGYNEQFF. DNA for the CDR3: TGTGCCAGCAGCCCCGTTGGGGCGGGGGGTTACAATGAGCAGTTCTTC.

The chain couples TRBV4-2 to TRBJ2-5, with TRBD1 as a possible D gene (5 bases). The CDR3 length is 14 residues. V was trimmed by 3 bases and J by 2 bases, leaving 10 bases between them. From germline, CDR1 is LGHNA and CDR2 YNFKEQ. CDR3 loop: CASSQRQSQETQYF. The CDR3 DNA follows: TGTGCCAGCAGCCAGCGACAGTCACAAGAGACCCAGTACTTC.

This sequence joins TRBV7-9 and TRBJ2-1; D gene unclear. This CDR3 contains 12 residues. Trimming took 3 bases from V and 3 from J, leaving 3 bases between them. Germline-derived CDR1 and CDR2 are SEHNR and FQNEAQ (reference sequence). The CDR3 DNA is TGTGCCAGCAGCTTCAACTACAATGAGCAGTTCTTC. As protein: CASSFNYNEQFF.

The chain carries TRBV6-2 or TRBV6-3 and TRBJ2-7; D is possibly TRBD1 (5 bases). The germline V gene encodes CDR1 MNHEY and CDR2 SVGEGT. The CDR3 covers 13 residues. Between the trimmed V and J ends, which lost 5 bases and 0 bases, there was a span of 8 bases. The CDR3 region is CASSQGFSYEQYF. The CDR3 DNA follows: TGTGCCAGCAGTCAGGGATTCTCCTACGAGCAGTACTTC.

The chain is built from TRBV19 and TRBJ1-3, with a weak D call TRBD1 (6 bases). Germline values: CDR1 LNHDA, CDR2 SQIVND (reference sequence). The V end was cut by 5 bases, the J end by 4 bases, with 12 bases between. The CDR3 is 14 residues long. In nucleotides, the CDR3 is TGTGCCAGTAGTGACAGGTCTTCGGGAAACACCATATATTTT. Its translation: CASSDRSSGNTIYF.

The CDR3 region has the DNA TGTGCCAGCAGCCAAGGGCGGAACACCATATATTTT. This encodes CASSQGRNTIYF. The chain carries TRBV14 and TRBJ1-3, with D unresolved. The germline V and J ends were trimmed by 1 base and 7 bases, with 5 bases remaining between them. The CDR3 covers 12 residues. Per the germline V gene, CDR1 is SGHDN and CDR2 is FVKESK.

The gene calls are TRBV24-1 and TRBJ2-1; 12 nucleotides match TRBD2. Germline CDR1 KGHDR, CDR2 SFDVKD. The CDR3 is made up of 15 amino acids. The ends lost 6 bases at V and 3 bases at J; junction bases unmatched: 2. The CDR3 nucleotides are TGTGCCACCAGTCCTAGCGGGAGGGACTACAATGAGCAGTTCTTC. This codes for CATSPSGRDYNEQFF.

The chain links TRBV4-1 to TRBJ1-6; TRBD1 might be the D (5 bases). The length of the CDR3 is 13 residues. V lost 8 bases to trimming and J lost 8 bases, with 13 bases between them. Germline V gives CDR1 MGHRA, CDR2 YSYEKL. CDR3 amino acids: CASAREVHSPLHF. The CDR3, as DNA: TGCGCCAGCGCCAGGGAAGTTCATTCACCCCTCCACTTT.

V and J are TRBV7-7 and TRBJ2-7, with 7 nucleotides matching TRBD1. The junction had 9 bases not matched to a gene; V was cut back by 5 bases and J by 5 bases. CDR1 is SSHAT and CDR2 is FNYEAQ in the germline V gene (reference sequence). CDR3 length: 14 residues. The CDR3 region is CASSVNRGLDEQYF. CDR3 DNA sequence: TGTGCCAGCAGCGTCAACAGGGGCCTCGACGAGCAGTACTTC.

The CDR3 loop reads CASSLEAAKAFF. The CDR3 nucleotides are TGCGCCAGCAGCTTAGAAGCGGCGAAAGCTTTCTTT. The chain employs TRBV5-1 and TRBJ1-1; no clear D. The V end lost 2 bases, the J end lost 9 bases, and 11 bases lay between the germline ends. CDR1 and CDR2 (germline): SGHRS, YFSETQ. The CDR3 covers 12 residues.

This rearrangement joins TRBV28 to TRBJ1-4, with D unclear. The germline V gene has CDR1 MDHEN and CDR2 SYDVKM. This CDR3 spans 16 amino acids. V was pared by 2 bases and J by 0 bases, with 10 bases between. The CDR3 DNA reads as TGTGCCAGCAGTTTAGCGAGGGCGGCAACTAATGAAAAACTGTTTTTT. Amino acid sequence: CASSLARAATNEKLFF.

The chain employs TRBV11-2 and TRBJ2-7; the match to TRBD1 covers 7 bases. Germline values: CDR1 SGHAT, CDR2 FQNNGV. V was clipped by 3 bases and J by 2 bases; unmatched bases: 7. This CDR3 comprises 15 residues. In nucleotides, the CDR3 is TGTGCCAGCAGCTTGACCGGGACAGTCGCCTACGAGCAGTACTTC. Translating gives CASSLTGTVAYEQYF.

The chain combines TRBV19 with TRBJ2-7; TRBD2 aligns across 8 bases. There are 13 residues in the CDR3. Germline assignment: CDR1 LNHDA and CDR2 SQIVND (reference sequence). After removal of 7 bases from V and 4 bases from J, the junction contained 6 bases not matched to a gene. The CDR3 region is CASTTGGSYEQYF. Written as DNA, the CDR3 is TGTGCCAGTACGACGGGAGGGTCGTACGAGCAGTACTTC.

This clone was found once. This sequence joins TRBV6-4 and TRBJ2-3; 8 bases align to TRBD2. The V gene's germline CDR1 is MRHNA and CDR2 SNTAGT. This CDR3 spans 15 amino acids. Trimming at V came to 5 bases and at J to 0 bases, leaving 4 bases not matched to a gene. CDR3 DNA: TGTGCCAGCAGTTTCGGGGGGGCCAGCACAGATACGCAGTATTTT. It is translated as CASSFGGASTDTQYF.

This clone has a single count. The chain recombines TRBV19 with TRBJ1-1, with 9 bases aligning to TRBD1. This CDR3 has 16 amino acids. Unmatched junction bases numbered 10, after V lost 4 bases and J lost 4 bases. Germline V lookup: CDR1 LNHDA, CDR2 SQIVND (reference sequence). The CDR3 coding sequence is TGTGCCAGTAGTAACACAGGGGGCCAAAGGGTCACTGAAGCTTTCTTT. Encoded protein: CASSNTGGQRVTEAFF.

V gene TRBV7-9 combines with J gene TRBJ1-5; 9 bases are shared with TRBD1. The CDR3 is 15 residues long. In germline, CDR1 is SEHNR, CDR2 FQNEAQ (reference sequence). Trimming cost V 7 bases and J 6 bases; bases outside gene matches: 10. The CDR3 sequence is CASTSGGTGSQPQHF. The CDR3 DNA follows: TGTGCCAGCACCAGTGGGGGGACAGGGTCTCAGCCCCAGCATTTT.

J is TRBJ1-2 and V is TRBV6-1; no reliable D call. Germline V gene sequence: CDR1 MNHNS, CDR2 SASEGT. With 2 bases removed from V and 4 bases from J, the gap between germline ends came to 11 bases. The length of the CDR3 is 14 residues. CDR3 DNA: TGTGCCAGCAGTGAACAGGCCCGTTTCTATGGCTACACCTTC. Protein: CASSEQARFYGYTF.

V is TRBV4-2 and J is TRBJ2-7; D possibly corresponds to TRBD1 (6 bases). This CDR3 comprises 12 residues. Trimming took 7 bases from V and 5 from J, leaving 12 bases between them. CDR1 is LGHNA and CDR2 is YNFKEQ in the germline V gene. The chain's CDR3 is CASNRPGDEQYF. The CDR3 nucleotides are TGTGCCAGCAACAGACCAGGGGACGAGCAGTACTTC.

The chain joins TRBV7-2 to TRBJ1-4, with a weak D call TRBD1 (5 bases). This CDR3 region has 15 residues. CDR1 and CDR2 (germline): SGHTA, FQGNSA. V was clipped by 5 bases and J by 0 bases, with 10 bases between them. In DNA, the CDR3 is TGTGCCAGCAGCACCCGGGGGTCAACTAATGAAAAACTGTTTTTT. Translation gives CASSTRGSTNEKLFF. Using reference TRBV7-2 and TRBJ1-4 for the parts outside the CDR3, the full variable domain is GAGVSQSPSNKVTEKGKDVELRCDPISGHTALYWYRQSLGQGLEFLIYFQGNSAPDKSGLPSDRFSAERTGGSVSTLTIQRTQQEDSAVYLCASSTRGSTNEKLFFGSGTQLSVL.

The CDR3 DNA follows: TGCGCCAGCAGCTTACCCGGGACTAGTGGCACCGGGGAGCTGTTTTTT. Amino acids: CASSLPGTSGTGELFF. The rearrangement links TRBV5-1 to TRBJ2-2, with 8 bases aligning to TRBD2. Germline loops: CDR1 SGHRS, CDR2 YFSETQ. Trimming at V came to 2 bases and at J to 4 bases, leaving 7 bases not matched to a gene. The CDR3 has 16 amino acids.

The CDR3 region has the DNA TGCGCCAGCAGCCGATCGACAGCGAACACTGAAGCTTTCTTT. This encodes CASSRSTANTEAFF. This chain links TRBV4-1 with TRBJ1-1; D might be TRBD1 (5 bases). The germline V and J ends were trimmed by 4 bases and 1 base, with 10 bases remaining between them. The germline CDR1 and CDR2 sequences are MGHRA and YSYEKL. The CDR3 consists of 14 residues.